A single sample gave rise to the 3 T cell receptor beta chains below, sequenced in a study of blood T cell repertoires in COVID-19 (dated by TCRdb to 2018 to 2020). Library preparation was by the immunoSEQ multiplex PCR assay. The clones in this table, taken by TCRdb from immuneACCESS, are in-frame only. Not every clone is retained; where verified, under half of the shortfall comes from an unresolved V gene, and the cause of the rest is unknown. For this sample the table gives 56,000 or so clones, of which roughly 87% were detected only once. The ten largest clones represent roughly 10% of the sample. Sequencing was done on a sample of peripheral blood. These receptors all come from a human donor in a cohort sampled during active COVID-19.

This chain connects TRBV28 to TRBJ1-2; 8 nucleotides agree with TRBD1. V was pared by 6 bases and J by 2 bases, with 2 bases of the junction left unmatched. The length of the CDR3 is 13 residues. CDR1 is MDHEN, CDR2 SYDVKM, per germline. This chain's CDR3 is CASRRQGNYGYTF. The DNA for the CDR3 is TGTGCCAGCAGAAGACAGGGGAACTATGGCTACACCTTC.

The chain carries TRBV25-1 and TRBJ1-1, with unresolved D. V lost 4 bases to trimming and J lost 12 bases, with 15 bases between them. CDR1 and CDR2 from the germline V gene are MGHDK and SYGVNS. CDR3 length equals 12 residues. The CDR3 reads CASSGAVTRTFF. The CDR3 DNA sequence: TGTGCCAGCAGTGGTGCCGTCACAAGAACTTTCTTT.

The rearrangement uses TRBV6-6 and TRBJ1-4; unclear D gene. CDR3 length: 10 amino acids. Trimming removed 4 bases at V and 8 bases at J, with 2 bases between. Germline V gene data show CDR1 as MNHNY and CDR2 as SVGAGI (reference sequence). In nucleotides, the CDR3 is TGTGCCAGCAGTTCGGAAAAACTGTTTTTT. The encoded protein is CASSSEKLFF.